This T cell receptor (beta chain) appears in the sequencing data of a study of T cell repertoires in cytomegalovirus infection. Broader study findings: HLA-C-restricted TCR beta clonotypes specific for CMV led the ex vivo response.

This clonotype was counted between two and nine times. Its antigen is as yet unknown. A single record per CDR3 protein comes from TCRdb applying MiXCR to the reads. This sample has about 350,000 distinct CDR3 sequences; about 35% occur once, and the top ten carry approximately 15%. The CDR3 contains 18 residues. Germline V gene sequence: CDR1 SGHTA, CDR2 FQGTGA. V dropped 6 bases and J dropped 2 bases, with 20 bases sitting between them. The chain uses TRBV7-3 and TRBJ2-6; D might be TRBD2 (7 bases). The TCR was taken from a human donor in good health (CMV status not recorded). Some clones in this sample may be carry-over from other donors' samples. This specimen consisted of cultured PBMCs, obtained from culture after CMV antigen stimulation. The CDR3 here is CASSVGGARLAGANVLTF. CDR3 nucleotides: TGTGCCAGCAGTGTGGGGGGGGCGAGACTGGCTGGGGCCAACGTCCTGACTTTC.